This TCR beta chain derives from a study of regulatory T cells in long-lasting Graves disease. General study findings and limits: Fewer public clonotypes were shared by new patients (roughly 970) than by persistent patients (roughly 2,500). Favoring TRBV28, TRBJ1-2 and TRBJ2-5 was a feature seen in persistent disease. Less diverse TCR repertoires were seen in persistent Graves' patients than in newly diagnosed ones.

Indicated time point: newly diagnosed GD, antithyroid drugs for less than 3 months. The TCR library used RNA extracted from PBMCs. From germline, CDR1 is SEHNR and CDR2 FQNEAQ (reference sequence). V gave up 3 bases and J gave up 3 bases, with 10 bases separating them. The CDR3 length is 14 residues. Details on this clonotype: The antigen is unknown.

In building TCR beta libraries, iRepertoire HTBI primers were used together with Arm-PCR of CDR3 regions. TCRdb processed the multiplex PCR reads anew with MiXCR; each CDR3 protein has one entry. The top ten hold about 15% of the sample, which has approximately 270,000 distinct CDR3 sequences, more than 15% seen once. These same records also appear under a second study, on T cells in Graves' hyperthyroidism and ophthalmopathy.

Specimen: peripheral blood mononuclear cells (PBMCs), collected at new diagnosis, from a patient treated with antithyroid drugs. The receptor was isolated from a young woman with Graves disease. This rearrangement joins TRBV7-9 to TRBJ2-3; no firm D call. CDR3 in DNA: TGTGCCAGCAGCTTGTTGGCGGAAACAGATACGCAGTATTTT. This gives the protein CASSLLAETDTQYF.